This T cell receptor beta chain is drawn from a study of shared clonotypes between healthy human individuals. Division of CD4+ cells produced a CD45RA+ naive subset and a CD45RA-negative memory subset. Repertoires were generated with immunoSEQ multiplex PCR, while TCRdb's copy carries only in-frame clones and drops some. The sample holds roughly 1,100,000 clones; about 70% are singletons and the top ten take around 1.4%. This receptor was obtained from a man between 18 and 29 years old in good health. Sequenced: memory CD4+ T cells sorted from blood. Subset reported: CD45RA-negative fraction.

This CDR3 is CASSPPLGGAKNTGELFF. The CDR3 bases are TGTGCCAGCAGCCCCCCGCTCGGGGGGGCAAAGAACACCGGGGAGCTGTTTTTT. V usage is TRBV11-2 and J usage is TRBJ2-2; 8 bases are shared with TRBD2. Germline CDR1 is SGHAT and CDR2 is FQNNGV. CDR3 length: 18 amino acids. The junction had 12 bases not matched to a gene; V was cut back by 5 bases and J by 1 base.